Shown below are 17 T cell receptor beta chains from a single sample sequenced in a study of blood T cells in healthy people across ages. A second PCR, run for roughly 7 to 12 cycles, used a sample-barcoded 5' primer plus a J-beta primer mix. MiXCR, run by TCRdb on the 5' RACE reads, gives a single entry per CDR3 protein. The table records over a million distinct CDR3 sequences, roughly 40% of them present only once. The sequenced material came from blood. Receptor source: a woman under 30 in good health.

This clonotype was counted ten times or more. The chain couples TRBV5-5 to TRBJ1-4; 8 bases align to TRBD1. The CDR3 is 13 residues long. The germline gives CDR1 SGHKS, CDR2 YYEKEE (reference sequence). V dropped 0 bases and J dropped 8; count of bases not matched to a gene: 0. DNA for the CDR3: TGTGCCAGCAGCTTGGCAGGGGGCGAAAAACTGTTTTTT. Amino acids: CASSLAGGEKLFF.

The rearrangement uses TRBV20-1 and TRBJ2-7; 9 nucleotides match TRBD2. V dropped 5 bases and J dropped 7; count of bases not matched to a gene: 15. This CDR3 has 15 amino acids. Germline V lookup: CDR1 DFQATT, CDR2 SNEGSKA (reference sequence). CDR3 coding DNA: TGCAGTGCTGGCGAGCGGGGGGCCCTTTACAATGAGCAGTACTTC. Residues: CSAGERGALYNEQYF.

The chain has TRBV5-1 and TRBJ2-2; D uncertain. CDR3 length equals 14 residues. V lost 6 bases to trimming and J lost 7 bases, with 16 bases between them. Germline lookup yields CDR1 SGHRS and CDR2 YFSETQ. The CDR3: CASTAGSVNGELFF. The CDR3 DNA is TGCGCCAGCACAGCAGGAAGCGTTAACGGGGAGCTGTTTTTT.

The CDR3 DNA follows: TGTGCCAGCTCACCAGTAGCACAGGTCAGCACAGATACGCAGTATTTT. This translates into CASSPVAQVSTDTQYF. This chain links TRBV18 with TRBJ2-3, with D maybe TRBD1 (5 bases). V was pared by 2 bases and J by 0 bases, with 12 bases between. The CDR3 spans 16 residues. Germline V CDR1 and CDR2: KGHSH, LQKENI.

Comments on this clonotype: A read error may explain this, as a much larger clone is one base away. The V and J genes are TRBV27 and TRBJ1-6; 11 bases line up with TRBD1. Germline V lookup: CDR1 MNHEY, CDR2 SMNVEV (reference sequence). The CDR3 is 15 amino acids. The CDR3 spells CASSAGTGGNSPPHF. CDR3 DNA: TGTGCCAGCAGTGCAGGGACAGGGGGGAATTCACCCCCCCACTTT.

The genes are TRBV7-2 and TRBJ2-3; D remains ambiguous. CDR1 is SGHTA and CDR2 is FQGNSA in the germline V gene. The CDR3 covers 14 residues. Trimming stripped 5 bases from V and 1 base from J, with 10 bases between. CDR3: CASSRPLRTDTQYF. The DNA for the CDR3 is TGTGCCAGCAGCCGTCCTCTCCGCACAGATACGCAGTATTTT.

About this clonotype: The junction does not match germline at one end; this may be a read error. The chain joins TRBV7-2 to TRBJ2-3; D remains unclear. The CDR3 sequence is 14 residues long. Germline V gene sequence: CDR1 SGHTA, CDR2 FQGNSA. CDR3 nucleotide sequence: TGTGCCAGCAGGTTAGGACCAGGCACAGATACGCAGTATTTT. Translation gives CASRLGPGTDTQYF.

The rearrangement joins TRBV6-1 to TRBJ2-1, with D tentatively TRBD2 (5 bases). Trimming pared 6 bases from V and 0 bases from J, leaving 9 bases between. The CDR3 length is 14 residues. Germline V gene sequence: CDR1 MNHNS, CDR2 SASEGT. CDR3 nucleotides: TGTGCCAGCAGGCTCCGGGACTCCTACAATGAGCAGTTCTTC. It yields the protein CASRLRDSYNEQFF.

This clonotype was found a few times. CDR3 protein: CASSPDREDGYTF. CDR3 in DNA: TGTGCCAGCAGCCCGGACAGAGAGGATGGCTACACCTTC. The chain is built from TRBV7-2 and TRBJ1-2; weak D call: TRBD1 (6 bases). CDR3 length equals 13 residues. The V gene lost 5 bases and the J gene lost 6 bases, with 13 bases spanning the gap. Germline CDR1 is SGHTA and CDR2 is FQGNSA.

This clonotype was seen only a few times. The chain uses TRBV20-1 and TRBJ2-7; 11 bases are shared with TRBD2. CDR3 length equals 15 residues. V gave up 3 bases and J gave up 7 bases; unmatched junction bases: 11. CDR1 is DFQATT and CDR2 is SNEGSKA in the germline V gene (reference sequence). CDR3 DNA: TGCAGTGCTAGTAGCACTAGCGGGAGCGATCGGGAGCAGTACTTC. Translation gives CSASSTSGSDREQYF.

The chain links TRBV9 to TRBJ1-4; D might be TRBD1 (6 bases). There are 14 residues in the CDR3. V dropped 5 bases and J dropped 5 bases, with 13 bases sitting between them. The V gene's germline CDR1 is SGDLS and CDR2 YYNGEE. CDR3 protein: CASSNGGTNEKLFF. DNA for the CDR3: TGTGCCAGCAGTAACGGGGGCACGAATGAAAAACTGTTTTTT.

The rearrangement links TRBV12-5 to TRBJ2-7; 9 nucleotides line up with TRBD2. The DNA matches TRBJ2-5 better at its end, which makes the J call doubtful. The germline V gene encodes CDR1 LGHNT and CDR2 FRNRAP. The CDR3 covers 17 residues. The CDR3 DNA reads as TGTGCTAGTGGTTTTCCTCCCCCCCTAGCGGGAAGGGAGACCCAGTACTTC. It encodes CASGFPPPLAGRETQYF.

This clonotype was counted a few times. The chain has TRBV11-2 and TRBJ2-1; D may correspond to TRBD1 or TRBD2 (5 bases each). Between the trimmed V and J ends, which lost 4 bases and 5 bases, there was a span of 12 bases. The CDR3 spans 14 residues. Germline V gene data show CDR1 as SGHAT and CDR2 as FQNNGV. The CDR3 is CASSSLRGHNEQFF. The CDR3 DNA sequence: TGTGCCAGCAGCTCCCTCCGGGGCCACAATGAGCAGTTCTTC.

The gene calls are TRBV9 and TRBJ2-1; no firm D call. This CDR3 contains 15 residues. Trimming left V 4 bases short and J 6 bases short, with 17 bases between. Germline lookup yields CDR1 SGDLS and CDR2 YYNGEE. CDR3 nucleotide sequence: TGTGCCAGCAGCCCTCAGATAAGCTCCGGCAATGAGCAGTTCTTC. It translates to CASSPQISSGNEQFF.

CDR3 DNA sequence: TGTGCCAGCAGTTTGGTCCGGGAAACCTACGAGCAGTACTTC. It is translated as CASSLVRETYEQYF. The V gene is TRBV27, the J gene TRBJ2-7; D may be TRBD2 (5 bases). Per germline, CDR1 MNHEY and CDR2 SMNVEV (reference sequence). V was cut by 3 bases and J by 2 bases, with 11 bases left in between. CDR3 length: 14 amino acids.

V and J are TRBV6-5 and TRBJ2-4; tentatively, D is TRBD2 (5 bases). CDR1 and CDR2 from the germline V gene are MNHEY and SVGAGI. This CDR3 is 14 amino acids long. V was cut by 4 bases and J by 0 bases, with 7 bases left in between. The CDR3 protein is CASSFGIAKNIQYF. DNA of the CDR3: TGTGCCAGCAGTTTCGGGATAGCCAAAAACATTCAGTACTTC.

The J gene is TRBJ1-6, the V gene TRBV13; D is unclear. Between the trimmed V and J ends, which lost 4 bases and 5 bases, there was a span of 12 bases. Germline V gene lookup returns CDR1 PRHDT and CDR2 FYEKMQ (reference sequence). The CDR3 extends over 15 amino acids. The CDR3 region has the DNA TGTGCCAGCAGCTCCACACGGCCCCATAATTCACCCCTCCACTTT. Amino acid sequence: CASSSTRPHNSPLHF.